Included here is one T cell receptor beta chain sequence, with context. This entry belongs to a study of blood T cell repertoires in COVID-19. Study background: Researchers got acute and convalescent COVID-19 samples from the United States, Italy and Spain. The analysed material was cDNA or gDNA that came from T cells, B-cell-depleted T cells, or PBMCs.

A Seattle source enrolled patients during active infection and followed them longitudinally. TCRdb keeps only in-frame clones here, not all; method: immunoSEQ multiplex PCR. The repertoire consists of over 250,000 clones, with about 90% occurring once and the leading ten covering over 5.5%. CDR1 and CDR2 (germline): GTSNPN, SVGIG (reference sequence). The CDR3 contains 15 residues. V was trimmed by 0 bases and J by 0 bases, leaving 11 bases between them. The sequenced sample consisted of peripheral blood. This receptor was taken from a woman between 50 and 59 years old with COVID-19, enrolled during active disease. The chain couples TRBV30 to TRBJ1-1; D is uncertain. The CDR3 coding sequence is TGTGCCTGGAGTGTATATCGGGTGATGAACACTGAAGCTTTCTTT. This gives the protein CAWSVYRVMNTEAFF.